These 25 T cell receptor beta chains were sequenced from one sample in a study of blood T cell repertoires in COVID-19. Assay used: immunoSEQ multiplex PCR; TCRdb lists only in-frame clones, some missing. The top ten clones hold less than 9% of a sample with tens of thousands of clones, around 86% of them seen once. The sample was peripheral blood. The receptors derive from a man in his fifties or sixties with active COVID-19.

CDR3 DNA: TGTGCCTGGAGCGGAGGGAATAGCAATCAGCCCCAGCATTTT. Translation: CAWSGGNSNQPQHF. V usage is TRBV30 and J usage is TRBJ1-5; D not resolved. Looked up from germline, CDR1 is GTSNPN and CDR2 is SVGIG (reference sequence). Deletions cut 3 bases from V and 0 bases from J, with 9 bases between. The CDR3 is made up of 14 amino acids.

The chain uses TRBV5-8 and TRBJ1-5; 7 nucleotides match TRBD1. The germline CDR1 and CDR2 sequences are SGHTS and YDEGEE. The junction had 12 bases not matched to a gene; V was cut back by 1 base and J by 2 bases. The CDR3 length is 18 residues. The chain's CDR3 is CASSLNPGQLMGNQPQHF. In DNA form, the CDR3 reads TGTGCCAGCAGCTTGAACCCGGGACAGCTCATGGGCAATCAGCCCCAGCATTTT.

The chain recombines TRBV19 with TRBJ2-4; maybe TRBD1 (6 bases). The CDR3 sequence is 13 residues long. Per the germline V gene, CDR1 is LNHDA and CDR2 is SQIVND (reference sequence). Trimming took 9 bases from V and 2 from J, leaving 11 bases between them. In DNA, the CDR3 is TGTGCCAGACAACAGGGATCCAAAAACATTCAGTACTTC. It codes for CARQQGSKNIQYF.

This chain connects TRBV19 to TRBJ1-4, with 7 bases lining up with TRBD1. J gave up 12 bases and V 3 bases, and 13 bases lay outside the gene matches. CDR1 is LNHDA, CDR2 SQIVND, per germline (reference sequence). This CDR3 has 15 residues. The CDR3 DNA reads as TGTGCCAGTAGTATTCGGGCGGACAGGCCTCCCGAACTGTTTTTT. Protein sequence: CASSIRADRPPELFF.

V and J are TRBV30 and TRBJ2-1, with TRBD2 matching over 9 bases. V lost 0 bases and J lost 5; bases outside the gene matches: 5. This CDR3 region has 15 residues. The germline CDR1 and CDR2 sequences are GTSNPN and SVGIG (reference sequence). Here the CDR3 reads CAWSVGSGGHNEQFF. CDR3 bases: TGTGCCTGGAGTGTCGGTAGCGGGGGACACAATGAGCAGTTCTTC.

The chain recombines TRBV18 with TRBJ1-1; TRBD1 agrees at 7 bases. Trimming removed 3 bases from V and 7 bases from J; junction bases left unmatched: 8. The CDR3 sequence is 14 residues long. Germline V CDR1 and CDR2: KGHSH, LQKENI. The CDR3 sequence: CASSPTDRKGEAFF. The CDR3 coding sequence is TGTGCCAGCTCACCCACGGACAGGAAGGGTGAAGCTTTCTTT.

A few counts support this clone. This chain uses TRBV5-1 with TRBJ1-2; D not resolved. V lost 0 bases and J 8 bases, leaving 8 bases between the germline ends. Germline V gene sequence: CDR1 SGHRS, CDR2 YFSETQ. The length of the CDR3 is 12 residues. The CDR3 region has the DNA TGCGCCAGCAGCTTGGAACTAGGCGGCTACACCTTC. Translating it yields CASSLELGGYTF.

The chain employs TRBV9 and TRBJ2-4, with D possibly being TRBD2 (6 bases). V lost 0 bases and J 2 bases, leaving 9 bases between the germline ends. Looked up from germline, CDR1 is SGDLS and CDR2 is YYNGEE. The CDR3 spans 15 residues. CDR3 sequence reads: CASSVDGSTKNIQYF. Written as DNA, the CDR3 is TGTGCCAGCAGCGTAGACGGGAGCACCAAAAACATTCAGTACTTC.

The V and J genes are TRBV7-2 and TRBJ2-3; 9 nucleotides match TRBD2. Germline assignment: CDR1 SGHTA and CDR2 FQGNSA. The CDR3 extends over 15 amino acids. After removal of 3 bases from V and 4 bases from J, the junction contained 5 bases not matched to a gene. The CDR3 reads CASSFSGGQADTQYF. CDR3 in DNA: TGTGCCAGCAGCTTTAGCGGGGGACAAGCAGATACGCAGTATTTT.

The chain has TRBV13 and TRBJ2-7; D may be TRBD1 (6 bases). Germline V CDR1 and CDR2: PRHDT, FYEKMQ (reference sequence). Trimming removed 0 bases at V and 2 bases at J, with 11 bases between. The CDR3 runs 15 residues. CDR3 coding DNA: TGTGCCAGCAGCTTAGGCACAGGGTCACCCTACGAGCAGTACTTC. Residues: CASSLGTGSPYEQYF.

The chain recombines TRBV24-1 with TRBJ1-4, with D tentatively TRBD1 (5 bases). The V end lost 3 bases, the J end lost 5 bases, and 12 bases lay between the germline ends. The germline V gene encodes CDR1 KGHDR and CDR2 SFDVKD. The CDR3 spans 15 residues. Here the CDR3 DNA reads TGTGCCACCAGTGATCCACGGACAAGGAATGAAAAACTGTTTTTT. Translated, it gives CATSDPRTRNEKLFF.

J is TRBJ1-2 and V is TRBV11-2; D is perhaps TRBD1 (6 bases). This CDR3 has 14 residues. Germline CDR1 is SGHAT and CDR2 is FQNNGV. V shed 5 bases and J shed 4 bases, with 14 bases lying between them. The CDR3 DNA follows: TGTGCCAGCAGCCCGAAGGGGGGGGCCTATGGCTACACCTTC. Protein product: CASSPKGGAYGYTF.

CDR3 in amino acids: CASSQDLGRAETQYF. In DNA, the CDR3 is TGCGCCAGCAGCCAAGATCTAGGGAGGGCAGAGACCCAGTACTTC. V usage is TRBV4-3 and J usage is TRBJ2-5; TRBD2 agrees at 7 bases. V trimming: 0 bases; J trimming: 4 bases; junction bases outside the gene matches: 5. The CDR3 has 15 residues. Per germline, CDR1 LGHNA and CDR2 YSLEER.

This clone was counted a single time. The V call is TRBV28, the J call TRBJ1-5; 11 bases line up with TRBD1. The CDR3 is 17 residues long. Germline trimming cut 4 bases from V and 5 bases from J; bases unmatched to any gene: 10. CDR1 is MDHEN, CDR2 SYDVKM, per germline. The CDR3 region is CASSSLSGTGGHQPQHF. DNA of the CDR3: TGTGCCAGCAGTTCCCTCTCCGGGACAGGGGGACATCAGCCCCAGCATTTT. The variable domain in full, with the rest retrieved from reference TRBV28 and TRBJ1-5, is DVKVTQSSRYLVKRTGEKVFLECVQDMDHENMFWYRQDPGLGLRLIYFSYDVKMKEKGDIPEGYSVSREKKERFSLILESASTNQTSMYLCASSSLSGTGGHQPQHFGDGTRLSIL.

V gene TRBV28 combines with J gene TRBJ1-5, with D uncertain. V shed 5 bases and J shed 6 bases, with 14 bases lying between them. This CDR3 is 14 amino acids long. Germline V lookup: CDR1 MDHEN, CDR2 SYDVKM. The CDR3 reads CASSPGGTSQPQHF. The CDR3, as DNA: TGTGCCAGCAGTCCGGGAGGCACGAGTCAGCCCCAGCATTTT.

The chain uses TRBV11-1 and TRBJ2-3; 9 positions agree with TRBD2. Germline values: CDR1 SGHAT, CDR2 FQDESV (reference sequence). This CDR3 is 18 amino acids long. Trimming removed 0 bases from V and 1 base from J; junction bases left unmatched: 8. The CDR3 coding sequence is TGTGCCAGCAGCTTAGCTAGCGGGGGTAATGATGGCACAGATACGCAGTATTTT. It encodes CASSLASGGNDGTDTQYF.

The chain joins TRBV19 to TRBJ2-7, with a tentative D call TRBD2 (6 bases). The V end lost 3 bases, the J end lost 2 bases, and 11 bases lay between the germline ends. CDR1 and CDR2 (germline): LNHDA, SQIVND (reference sequence). The CDR3 has 14 amino acids. Here the CDR3 DNA reads TGTGCCAGTAGTATCGGGGGAGGTACCTACGAGCAGTACTTC. Translating it yields CASSIGGGTYEQYF.

The CDR3 region has the DNA TGTGCCAGCAGCCCTACAGGACGCTCCTACAATGAGCAGTTCTTC. Its protein product is CASSPTGRSYNEQFF. The gene calls are TRBV7-8 and TRBJ2-1; tentative D call: TRBD1 (5 bases). CDR1 is SGHVS, CDR2 FQNEAQ, per germline. V lost 5 bases to trimming and J lost 0 bases, with 11 bases between them. The CDR3 sequence is 15 residues long.

This clone was seen more than once but under ten times. The chain carries TRBV19 and TRBJ1-2, with 8 positions matching TRBD1. The germline gives CDR1 LNHDA, CDR2 SQIVND (reference sequence). The length of the CDR3 is 15 residues. With 6 bases clipped from V and 4 bases from J, the junction kept 10 bases outside the gene matches. In nucleotides, the CDR3 is TGTGCCAGTAGGACCGGGGGCCAGGGGGCCTATGGCTACACCTTC. It encodes CASRTGGQGAYGYTF.

Only one count was recorded for this clone. This chain connects TRBV27 to TRBJ2-1; tentative D call: TRBD2 (6 bases). In germline, CDR1 is MNHEY, CDR2 SMNVEV (reference sequence). The germline V and J ends were trimmed by 3 bases and 6 bases, with 9 bases remaining between them. CDR3 size: 13 residues. The CDR3 DNA sequence: TGTGCCAGCAGTTTGGCGGGGAGCAATGAGCAGTTCTTC. Amino acid sequence: CASSLAGSNEQFF.

The rearrangement uses TRBV28 and TRBJ1-6; 7 bases agree with TRBD1. Germline assignment: CDR1 MDHEN and CDR2 SYDVKM. The CDR3 has 15 amino acids. V lost 2 bases and J lost 13; bases outside the gene matches: 11. The CDR3 DNA is TGTGCCAGCAGTTTAGCGAGACAGGGATTTCCCCCCCTCCACTTT. It encodes CASSLARQGFPPLHF.

This clone occurred a few times. The rearrangement joins TRBV3-1 (or the pseudogene TRBV3-2) to TRBJ1-1; 10 bases agree with TRBD1. V was clipped by 6 bases and J by 6 bases; unmatched bases: 4. Per the germline V gene, CDR1 is LGHDT and CDR2 is YNNKEL (reference sequence). This CDR3 is built from 13 residues. CDR3 protein: CASSPDRGPEAFF. As DNA, the CDR3 is TGTGCCAGCAGTCCCGACAGGGGGCCTGAAGCTTTCTTT.

The genes are TRBV28 and TRBJ1-2, with a weak D call TRBD1 (6 bases). In germline, CDR1 is MDHEN, CDR2 SYDVKM. V was clipped by 6 bases and J by 2 bases, with 13 bases between them. CDR3 size: 14 residues. The CDR3 coding sequence is TGTGCCAGCAGCGGATACAGGGTGAACTATGGCTACACCTTC. Encoded protein: CASSGYRVNYGYTF.

V gene TRBV4-3 combines with J gene TRBJ2-7; 9 nucleotides match TRBD2. CDR1 and CDR2 from the germline V gene are LGHNA and YSLEER. The J segment lost 4 bases and the V segment lost 1 base, leaving 8 bases of the junction unmatched. The CDR3 covers 16 residues. For the CDR3, the DNA is TGCGCCAGCAGCCAAGTCTTTTCTAGCGGGAATTACGAGCAGTACTTC. It yields the protein CASSQVFSSGNYEQYF.

V gene TRBV7-3 combines with J gene TRBJ2-7; 9 bases are a match to TRBD1. The CDR3 covers 14 residues. Germline lookup yields CDR1 SGHTA and CDR2 FQGTGA. The ends lost 1 base at V and 6 bases at J; junction bases unmatched: 4. The CDR3 protein is CASSLKPGQGEQYF. Here the CDR3 DNA reads TGTGCCAGCAGCTTAAAACCGGGACAGGGCGAGCAGTACTTC.